Given below is one T cell receptor (beta chain) in context. The entry originates in a study of cytomegalovirus exposure and HLA in healthy donors. Per germline, CDR1 MRHNA and CDR2 SNTAGT. The CDR3 runs to 15 residues. With V trimmed by 4 bases and J by 1 base, 3 bases remained unmatched. Amplification used 60 Vbeta primers and 13 Jbeta primers. Assay used: immunoSEQ multiplex PCR; TCRdb lists only in-frame clones, some missing. The table records about 90,000 clones, around 79% of them present only once. This TCR was recovered from a woman aged 40 to 50 in good health and CMV-seropositive. The V gene is TRBV6-4, the J gene TRBJ2-5; 10 nucleotides match TRBD2. The sample taken for sequencing was PBMCs. The CDR3 DNA is TGTGCCAGCAGTGCTGGGACTAGCGCCCAAGAGACCCAGTACTTC. Translation: CASSAGTSAQETQYF.